The next 22 T cell receptor beta chains were all read from a single sample in a study of blood T cell repertoires in COVID-19. Clones were sequenced by immunoSEQ multiplex PCR, and TCRdb holds only the in-frame ones, with some missing. The table shows approximately 16,000 clones, with 85% to 90% occurring only once. The sequenced material came from peripheral blood. The receptor source for this set is a woman in her 70s in a cohort sampled during active or convalescent COVID-19.

The genes are TRBV7-2 and TRBJ2-7, with 7 bases identical to TRBD2. Germline CDR1 reads SGHTA; CDR2 reads FQGNSA. Germline trimming cut 4 bases from V and 0 bases from J; bases unmatched to any gene: 6. The CDR3 totals 15 residues. In nucleotides, the CDR3 is TGTGCCAGCAGCTCAGCGGGGCCCGGCTCCTACGAGCAGTACTTC. Translation: CASSSAGPGSYEQYF.

The chain uses TRBV19 and TRBJ2-3; a weak D match, TRBD2 (6 bases). CDR1 and CDR2 from the germline V gene are LNHDA and SQIVND (reference sequence). CDR3 length: 16 residues. V was cut by 5 bases and J by 3 bases, with 18 bases left in between. The CDR3 here is CASSFGDGDLTDTQYF. DNA of the CDR3: TGTGCCAGTAGTTTCGGTGATGGGGACTTAACAGATACGCAGTATTTT.

The rearrangement joins TRBV5-1 to TRBJ2-7, with 8 bases identical to TRBD1. From germline, CDR1 is SGHRS and CDR2 YFSETQ. The CDR3 has 14 residues. V trimming: 0 bases; J trimming: 7 bases; junction bases outside the gene matches: 6. CDR3 region: CASSLGTGRGEQYF. In DNA form, the CDR3 reads TGCGCCAGCAGCTTGGGGACAGGGCGAGGGGAGCAGTACTTC.

The chain employs TRBV12-3 or TRBV12-4 and TRBJ1-6, with D perhaps matching TRBD1 (6 bases). The CDR3 length is 12 residues. Between the trimmed V and J ends, which lost 4 bases and 8 bases, there was a span of 6 bases. CDR3 sequence: CASSWGHSPLHF. Written as DNA, the CDR3 is TGTGCCAGCAGTTGGGGGCATTCACCCCTCCACTTT.

The chain employs TRBV5-5 and TRBJ1-2; TRBD1 aligns across 7 bases. V lost 0 bases to trimming and J lost 4 bases; unmatched junction nucleotides: 6. From germline, CDR1 is SGHKS and CDR2 YYEKEE (reference sequence). This CDR3 comprises 15 residues. The CDR3 region has the DNA TGTGCCAGCAGCTTGGACAGGGGCCCTGGCTATGGCTACACCTTC. Amino acid sequence: CASSLDRGPGYGYTF.

This chain joins TRBV10-3 and TRBJ1-1; 9 nucleotides line up with TRBD1. CDR1 ENHRY and CDR2 SYGVKD come from the germline V gene. The CDR3 sequence is 14 residues long. V lost 6 bases, J lost 4 bases, and 6 bases stayed unmatched. The CDR3 sequence is CAIREDRGVTEAFF. For the CDR3, the DNA is TGTGCCATCAGGGAGGACAGGGGTGTCACTGAAGCTTTCTTT.

Regarding this clone: This CDR3 is also generated by other DNA sequences in the sample. The gene calls are TRBV5-1 and TRBJ2-2, with TRBD2 matching 16 bases. The V and J ends lost 0 bases and 5 bases, in that order; junction bases with no gene match: 4. This CDR3 comprises 18 residues. Germline loops: CDR1 SGHRS, CDR2 YFSETQ. The CDR3 loop is CASSLEGTSGGGTGELFF. In nucleotides, the CDR3 is TGCGCCAGCAGCTTGGAGGGGACTAGCGGGGGGGGGACCGGGGAGCTGTTTTTT.

There are a few counts of this clone. This chain uses TRBV5-1 with TRBJ1-5; tentatively, D is TRBD1 (6 bases). Trimming took off 5 bases at V and 1 base at J, with 13 bases between the two ends. The CDR3 extends over 15 amino acids. Germline V gene data show CDR1 as SGHRS and CDR2 as YFSETQ. The CDR3 DNA sequence: TGCGCCAGCAGTTTCCAGGGGAAGAGCAATCAGCCCCAGCATTTT. Its translation: CASSFQGKSNQPQHF.

The J gene is TRBJ1-2, the V gene TRBV2, with a possible D match to TRBD1 (5 bases). V gave up 4 bases and J gave up 6 bases, with 12 bases separating them. CDR1 and CDR2 (germline): SNHLY, FYNNEI. The length of the CDR3 is 13 residues. The CDR3, as DNA: TGTGCCAGCAGTGTCGGGGCGGGGGATGGCTACACCTTC. Its protein is CASSVGAGDGYTF.

This sequence joins TRBV5-4 and TRBJ2-1, with 8 positions matching TRBD1. The junction had 17 bases not matched to a gene; V was cut back by 8 bases and J by 7 bases. Germline values: CDR1 SGHNT, CDR2 YYREEE (reference sequence). The CDR3 is made up of 16 amino acids. CDR3 nucleotide sequence: TGTGCCAGTTTCCGGGCCAGGGGGCGGAAGGGGAATGAGCAGTTCTTC. Translation gives CASFRARGRKGNEQFF. The complete variable domain, with remaining parts taken from reference TRBV5-4 and TRBJ2-1, reads ETGVTQSPTHLIKTRGQQVTLRCSSQSGHNTVSWYQQALGQGPQFIFQYYREEENGRGNFPPRFSGLQFPNYSSELNVNALELDDSALYLCASFRARGRKGNEQFFGPGTRLTVL.

This chain links TRBV18 with TRBJ2-1, with 9 bases matching TRBD1. With V trimmed by 3 bases and J by 4 bases, 4 bases remained unmatched. This CDR3 has 15 residues. Germline V gene data show CDR1 as KGHSH and CDR2 as LQKENI. The CDR3 DNA is TGTGCCAGCTCACCTGACAGGGGGGGATACAATGAGCAGTTCTTC. Protein sequence: CASSPDRGGYNEQFF.

The J gene is TRBJ2-7, the V gene TRBV2; 7 bases align to TRBD1. Trimming at V came to 5 bases and at J to 2 bases, leaving 3 bases not matched to a gene. The V gene's germline CDR1 is SNHLY and CDR2 FYNNEI. The CDR3 covers 13 residues. The CDR3: CASSPGQTYEQYF. In DNA form, the CDR3 reads TGTGCCAGCAGTCCGGGACAGACCTACGAGCAGTACTTC.

The rearrangement uses TRBV5-1 and TRBJ2-1; 9 bases match TRBD1. The V segment lost 4 bases and the J segment 0 bases; nucleotides outside the gene matches: 5. The germline CDR1 and CDR2 sequences are SGHRS and YFSETQ. This CDR3 spans 16 amino acids. This CDR3 is CASSRGQGSSYNEQFF. For the CDR3, the DNA is TGCGCCAGCAGCCGCGGACAGGGGAGCTCCTACAATGAGCAGTTCTTC. The full variable domain, its missing parts supplied by reference TRBV5-1 and TRBJ2-1, is KAGVTQTPRYLIKTRGQQVTLSCSPISGHRSVSWYQQTPGQGLQFLFEYFSETQRNKGNFPGRFSGRQFSNSRSEMNVSTLELGDSALYLCASSRGQGSSYNEQFFGPGTRLTVL.

J is TRBJ2-7 and V is TRBV19; 8 bases align to TRBD2. The CDR3 has 15 residues. Germline V gene lookup returns CDR1 LNHDA and CDR2 SQIVND (reference sequence). V lost 8 bases, J lost 0 bases, and 9 bases stayed unmatched. CDR3 residues: CASSRGGASSYEQYF. Written as DNA, the CDR3 is TGTGCCAGTTCCCGGGGGGGGGCTAGCTCCTACGAGCAGTACTTC. The full variable domain, rest sourced from reference TRBV19 and TRBJ2-7, is DGGITQSPKYLFRKEGQNVTLSCEQNLNHDAMYWYRQDPGQGLRLIYYSQIVNDFQKGDIAEGYSVSREKKESFPLTVTSAQKNPTAFYLCASSRGGASSYEQYFGPGTRLTVT.

This clone was detected once. The CDR3 is CASSFQSSGALNQPQHF. CDR3 DNA sequence: TGTGCCAGCAGTTTCCAGAGTTCTGGGGCCCTTAATCAGCCCCAGCATTTT. The genes are TRBV27 and TRBJ1-5, with D tentatively TRBD1 (5 bases). The CDR3 runs 17 residues. The germline V and J ends were trimmed by 3 bases and 4 bases, with 19 bases remaining between them. The germline gives CDR1 MNHEY, CDR2 SMNVEV (reference sequence).

This rearrangement joins TRBV19 to TRBJ1-1; 7 bases are a match to TRBD1. V lost 3 bases and J lost 5; bases outside the gene matches: 9. CDR3 length: 15 amino acids. CDR1 and CDR2 from the germline V gene are LNHDA and SQIVND (reference sequence). DNA of the CDR3: TGTGCCAGTAGTATTCCGGACAGGCCGAGGACTGAAGCTTTCTTT. Its translation: CASSIPDRPRTEAFF.

The DNA of the CDR3 is TGCGCCAGCAGCCAAGACCCTGTGGGGACAGGGATCGGGGACACTGAAGCTTTCTTT. Its protein is CASSQDPVGTGIGDTEAFF. The chain is built from TRBV4-3 and TRBJ1-1, with 9 nucleotides matching TRBD1. Germline CDR1 reads LGHNA; CDR2 reads YSLEER. The CDR3 length is 19 residues. J was trimmed by 3 bases and V by 0 bases; bases with no gene match: 14.

This chain joins TRBV19 and TRBJ1-5, with 7 bases fitting TRBD1. CDR3 length: 13 amino acids. Germline V gives CDR1 LNHDA, CDR2 SQIVND (reference sequence). V lost 6 bases, J lost 6 bases, and 5 bases stayed unmatched. CDR3 loop: CASRTGSIQPQHF. For the CDR3, the DNA is TGTGCCAGTAGGACAGGGTCGATTCAGCCCCAGCATTTT.

The chain uses TRBV9 and TRBJ1-2, with 7 bases aligning to TRBD1. Germline V lookup: CDR1 SGDLS, CDR2 YYNGEE. The CDR3 is made up of 14 amino acids. Germline trimming cut 4 bases from V and 0 bases from J; bases unmatched to any gene: 3. The CDR3 spells CASSLQGTNYGYTF. The CDR3, as DNA: TGTGCCAGCAGCTTACAGGGGACTAACTATGGCTACACCTTC.

The chain employs TRBV5-1 and TRBJ2-6, with D maybe TRBD1 (5 bases). This CDR3 has 17 residues. V lost 0 bases and J lost 0, with 10 bases in between. Germline V lookup: CDR1 SGHRS, CDR2 YFSETQ. The CDR3 protein is CASSLEAGNSGANVLTF. CDR3 DNA sequence: TGCGCCAGCAGCTTGGAGGCAGGGAACTCTGGGGCCAACGTCCTGACTTTC.

This chain links TRBV27 with TRBJ1-1, with D possibly TRBD1 on 5 matching bases. Germline assignment: CDR1 MNHEY and CDR2 SMNVEV (reference sequence). Trimming pared 7 bases from V and 0 bases from J, leaving 15 bases between. The CDR3 sequence is 15 residues long. The CDR3 coding sequence is TGTGCCAGCAACAGGCCGGGAGGGATGAACACTGAAGCTTTCTTT. Translation gives CASNRPGGMNTEAFF.

This chain joins TRBV21-1 and TRBJ1-2; TRBD1, the D gene given by the table, was not confirmed from the DNA. TRBV21-1 is given as a pseudogene. The length of the CDR3 is 14 residues. CDR3 in amino acids: CASSKGDSLYGYTF. The CDR3 DNA reads as TGTGCCAGCAGCAAAGGGGACAGTCTCTATGGCTACACCTTC.